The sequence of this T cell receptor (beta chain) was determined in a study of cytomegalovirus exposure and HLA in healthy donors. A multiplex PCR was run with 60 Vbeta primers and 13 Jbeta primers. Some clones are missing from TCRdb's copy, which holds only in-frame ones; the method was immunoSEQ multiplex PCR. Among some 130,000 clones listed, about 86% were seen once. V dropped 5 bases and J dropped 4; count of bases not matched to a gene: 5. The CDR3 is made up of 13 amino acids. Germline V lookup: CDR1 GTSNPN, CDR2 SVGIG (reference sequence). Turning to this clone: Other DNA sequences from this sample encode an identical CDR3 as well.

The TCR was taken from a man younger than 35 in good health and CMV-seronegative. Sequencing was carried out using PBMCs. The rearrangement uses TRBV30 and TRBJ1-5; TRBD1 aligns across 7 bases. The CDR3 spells CAWSPTGNQPQHF. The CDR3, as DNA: TGTGCCTGGTCTCCGACAGGGAATCAGCCCCAGCATTTT.